The 22 T cell receptor beta chains in this list originate from one sample, sequenced in a study of PD-1 blockade in mismatch repair-deficient tumors. Method: immunoSEQ multiplex PCR; TCRdb's copy keeps in-frame clones and lacks some. The table includes approximately 100,000 clones, under 90% detected once. This sample comprised peripheral blood, obtained roughly 36 weeks after starting pembrolizumab. These receptors all come from an adult with mismatch repair-deficient cancer.

This chain joins TRBV30 and TRBJ2-1; 8 bases fit TRBD2. J was trimmed by 5 bases and V by 3 bases; bases with no gene match: 6. Germline loops: CDR1 GTSNPN, CDR2 SVGIG (reference sequence). This CDR3 spans 14 amino acids. The CDR3 loop is CAWRAGLDHNEQFF. The DNA of the CDR3 is TGTGCCTGGAGGGCGGGACTAGACCACAATGAGCAGTTCTTC. Complete variable domain (other parts from reference TRBV30 and TRBJ2-1): SQTIHQWPATLVQPVGSPLSLECTVEGTSNPNLYWYRQAAGRGLQLLFYSVGIGQISSEVPQNLSASRPQDRQFILSSKKLLLSDSGFYLCAWRAGLDHNEQFFGPGTRLTVL.

The chain recombines TRBV27 with TRBJ1-2; the D is unclear. V was pared by 5 bases and J by 5 bases, with 18 bases between. The CDR3 length is 15 residues. Germline loops: CDR1 MNHEY, CDR2 SMNVEV (reference sequence). CDR3 in DNA: TGTGCCAGCAGTCCCCGGACTGACCCCGGATATGGCTACACCTTC. It specifies CASSPRTDPGYGYTF.

This clone was recorded a few times. The chain joins TRBV5-6 to TRBJ2-2; no definite D call. CDR1 and CDR2 from the germline V gene are SGHDT and YYEEEE. Trimming stripped 2 bases from V and 8 bases from J, with 13 bases between. This CDR3 comprises 14 residues. CDR3: CASSFGVTKGELFF. CDR3 bases: TGTGCCAGCAGCTTTGGTGTGACCAAGGGGGAGCTGTTTTTT. Complete variable domain (other parts from reference TRBV5-6 and TRBJ2-2): DAGVTQSPTHLIKTRGQQVTLRCSPKSGHDTVSWYQQALGQGPQFIFQYYEEEERQRGNFPDRFSGHQFPNYSSELNVNALLLGDSALYLCASSFGVTKGELFFGEGSRLTVL.

The chain joins TRBV21-1 to TRBJ2-7; TRBD2, the D gene given by the table, was not confirmed from the DNA. TRBV21-1 is recorded as a pseudogene. CDR3 length: 18 amino acids. The DNA of the CDR3 is TGTGCCAGCAGCTCGACTACTAGCGGGAGTAGTGCGAGAGACGAGCAGTACTTC. Its protein is CASSSTTSGSSARDEQYF.

The V gene is TRBV7-9, the J gene TRBJ2-2; the D is unclear. With 1 base removed from V and 6 bases from J, the gap between germline ends came to 12 bases. CDR3 size: 15 residues. The germline CDR1 and CDR2 sequences are SEHNR and FQNEAQ (reference sequence). The CDR3 sequence: CASSLDSVGAGELFF. DNA for the CDR3: TGTGCCAGCAGCTTAGATTCGGTTGGTGCCGGGGAGCTGTTTTTT.

This clone turned up a few times. The V call is TRBV19, the J call TRBJ1-5; TRBD1 matches at 9 bases. This CDR3 has 15 residues. The ends lost 7 bases at V and 4 bases at J; junction bases unmatched: 8. From germline, CDR1 is LNHDA and CDR2 SQIVND (reference sequence). The DNA for the CDR3 is TGTGCCAGTACCATAACAGGGGGCGGAAATCAGCCCCAGCATTTT. This translates into CASTITGGGNQPQHF.

The sample holds one count of this clone. The CDR3 is CASSQKPLRVTDQPQHF. The CDR3, as DNA: TGTGCCAGCAGTCAGAAACCACTCAGGGTAACTGATCAGCCCCAGCATTTT. The rearrangement joins TRBV28 to TRBJ1-5; D might be TRBD1 (5 bases). There are 17 residues in the CDR3. CDR1 and CDR2 (germline): MDHEN, SYDVKM. V was pared by 5 bases and J by 5 bases, with 22 bases between.

The chain combines TRBV6-6 with TRBJ2-3, with unresolved D. Germline values: CDR1 MNHNY, CDR2 SVGAGI (reference sequence). Trimming took 3 bases from V and 4 from J, leaving 2 bases between them. The CDR3 loop spans 11 amino acids. CDR3 sequence: CASSYSDTQYF. CDR3 in DNA: TGTGCCAGCAGTTATTCAGATACGCAGTATTTT.

This rearrangement joins TRBV11-2 to TRBJ2-1; D not resolved. This CDR3 is 14 amino acids long. V dropped 2 bases and J dropped 8 bases, with 13 bases sitting between them. Germline assignment: CDR1 SGHAT and CDR2 FQNNGV. The CDR3 DNA reads TGTGCCAGCAGCTTAATGGGCCGGACGGATGAGCAGTTCTTC. Amino acids: CASSLMGRTDEQFF.

The chain links TRBV11-3 to TRBJ2-1; D might be TRBD1 (6 bases). The CDR3 spans 14 residues. V was clipped by 5 bases and J by 2 bases, with 10 bases between them. Germline assignment: CDR1 SGHNT and CDR2 YENEEA. Here the CDR3 reads CASSPRTAYNEQFF. DNA of the CDR3: TGTGCCAGCAGCCCTAGGACAGCCTACAATGAGCAGTTCTTC.

V and J are TRBV6-1 and TRBJ2-5; TRBD2 matches at 7 bases. V trimming: 4 bases; J trimming: 5 bases; junction bases outside the gene matches: 7. Germline values: CDR1 MNHNS, CDR2 SASEGT. The CDR3 has 14 residues. CDR3 nucleotides: TGTGCCAGCAGTGTCGGGACTACCACGGAGACCCAGTACTTC. Translated: CASSVGTTTETQYF.

The genes are TRBV5-4 and TRBJ2-3; D is uncertain. Germline CDR1 and CDR2: SGHNT and YYREEE (reference sequence). The V end lost 2 bases, the J end lost 2 bases, and 9 bases lay between the germline ends. The CDR3 has 14 amino acids. CDR3 amino acids: CASSLGRNTDTQYF. CDR3 nucleotide sequence: TGTGCCAGCAGCTTAGGCCGGAACACAGATACGCAGTATTTT.

The rearrangement uses TRBV19 and TRBJ2-7, with D perhaps matching TRBD1 or TRBD2 (6 bases each). V shed 5 bases and J shed 6 bases, with 14 bases lying between them. The CDR3 sequence is 13 residues long. Germline CDR1 LNHDA, CDR2 SQIVND (reference sequence). The CDR3 sequence: CASSLRGVREQYF. The CDR3, as DNA: TGTGCCAGTAGTCTGAGGGGGGTTCGCGAGCAGTACTTC.

The V gene is TRBV25-1, the J gene TRBJ1-3; no firm D call. The CDR3 covers 14 residues. V gave up 5 bases and J gave up 0 bases, with 8 bases separating them. Germline-derived CDR1 and CDR2 are MGHDK and SYGVNS. For the CDR3, the DNA is TGTGCCAGCAGTCAACAAGGCTCTGGAAACACCATATATTTT. Residues: CASSQQGSGNTIYF.

This chain joins TRBV6-1 and TRBJ2-5; tentative D call: TRBD1 (7 bases). Germline loops: CDR1 MNHNS, CDR2 SASEGT. The CDR3 runs 15 residues. V lost 7 bases and J 4 bases, leaving 19 bases between the germline ends. CDR3 residues: CASTPPGGGLETQYF. Written as DNA, the CDR3 is TGTGCCAGCACTCCTCCAGGAGGGGGCTTAGAGACCCAGTACTTC.

V and J are TRBV29-1 and TRBJ2-1; TRBD2 matches 11 bases. There are 14 residues in the CDR3. V gave up 4 bases and J gave up 8 bases; unmatched junction bases: 7. Germline V gives CDR1 SQVTM, CDR2 ANQGSEA. CDR3 loop: CSVVLAGGFHEQFF. The CDR3 DNA follows: TGCAGCGTTGTGCTAGCGGGAGGATTCCATGAGCAGTTCTTC.

This clone was recorded once. This chain joins TRBV30 and TRBJ1-1; TRBD1 is a possible D gene (6 bases). Per the germline V gene, CDR1 is GTSNPN and CDR2 is SVGIG (reference sequence). V shed 2 bases and J shed 5 bases, with 15 bases lying between them. CDR3 size: 14 residues. The CDR3 protein is CAWSSKGRGTEAFF. For the CDR3, the DNA is TGTGCCTGGAGTAGCAAGGGGAGGGGGACTGAAGCTTTCTTT. The full variable domain, its missing parts supplied by reference TRBV30 and TRBJ1-1, is SQTIHQWPATLVQPVGSPLSLECTVEGTSNPNLYWYRQAAGRGLQLLFYSVGIGQISSEVPQNLSASRPQDRQFILSSKKLLLSDSGFYLCAWSSKGRGTEAFFGQGTRLTVV.

The V gene is TRBV29-1, the J gene TRBJ2-1; TRBD2 aligns across 10 bases. Losses at the gene ends were 7 bases for V and 9 bases for J; bases not matched to a gene: 9. The CDR3 extends over 13 amino acids. CDR1 is SQVTM and CDR2 is ANQGSEA in the germline V gene. Written as DNA, the CDR3 is TGCAGCGCTGTACTAGCGGGACAAGGTGAGCAGTTCTTC. This translates into CSAVLAGQGEQFF.

The rearrangement joins TRBV2 to TRBJ2-3, with a tentative D call TRBD1 (6 bases). CDR1 is SNHLY, CDR2 FYNNEI, per germline. The CDR3 runs to 18 residues. The V end lost 6 bases, the J end lost 2 bases, and 24 bases lay between the germline ends. The CDR3 here is CASSIYSIPGDTTDTQYF. CDR3 nucleotide sequence: TGTGCCAGCAGCATCTACAGTATCCCAGGGGATACCACAGATACGCAGTATTTT.

The chain carries TRBV10-3 and TRBJ1-2; the match to TRBD1 covers 10 bases. This CDR3 spans 15 amino acids. The ends lost 4 bases at V and 4 bases at J; junction bases unmatched: 6. The germline V gene has CDR1 ENHRY and CDR2 SYGVKD. The CDR3 region is CAISGGDRGLYGYTF. CDR3 nucleotide sequence: TGTGCCATCAGTGGGGGGGACAGGGGCCTCTATGGCTACACCTTC.

The genes are TRBV5-1 and TRBJ2-2; a weak D match, TRBD2 (6 bases). This CDR3 has 15 residues. The germline gives CDR1 SGHRS, CDR2 YFSETQ. The V and J ends lost 3 bases and 0 bases respectively, with 9 bases between them. The CDR3 region has the DNA TGCGCCAGCAGCTACGGCGGGGCGAACACCGGGGAGCTGTTTTTT. Its protein product is CASSYGGANTGELFF.

J is TRBJ2-7 and V is TRBV5-6, with no clear D. CDR1 SGHDT and CDR2 YYEEEE come from the germline V gene. CDR3 length: 13 amino acids. V lost 4 bases and J 2 bases, leaving 10 bases between the germline ends. Here the CDR3 DNA reads TGTGCCAGCAGCGAAGTTGCGGCCTACGAGCAGTACTTC. Translated, it gives CASSEVAAYEQYF.